A few counts support the clone carrying this T cell receptor (beta chain). What it binds is not known. V lost 5 bases and J lost 5, with 15 bases in between. The germline V gene encodes CDR1 LGHNA and CDR2 YSLEER. The CDR3 runs 14 residues. This sample stems from a study of monozygotic twins with cystic fibrosis. Overall study findings and caveats: Clonality was generally low (median approximately 0.0095), higher in the most severe patients.

TCRdb keeps only in-frame clones here, not all; method: immunoSEQ multiplex PCR. The sample shows more than 9,000 clones, 99% of them seen only once. This TCR was recovered from a man aged 18 to 30 with cystic fibrosis. The J gene is TRBJ1-1, the V gene TRBV4-3; D might be TRBD1 (6 bases). Sequenced material: blood. CDR3 coding DNA: TGCGCCAGCAGCGTCTCAGGGGTGGGAACTGAAGCTTTCTTT. It specifies CASSVSGVGTEAFF.